One sample yielded the 24 T cell receptor beta chains listed below, sequenced in a study of T-cell memory formation after mild COVID-19. TCRdb re-analysed the 5' RACE reads in MiXCR, keeping a single row per CDR3 protein. The sample records 270,000 or so distinct CDR3 sequences, approximately 18% being singletons. Specimen: PBMCs or a T cell subset sorted from them (not recorded which). The receptors shown here come from a man in his late teens or twenties who had mild COVID-19 (a few samples of this study predate the infection). Cell type and time point are not known.

This clonotype has more than one count but fewer than ten. The CDR3 DNA reads as TGCGCCAGCAGCCCCAGGACAGGGGATTCTGGAAACACCATATATTTT. Amino acid sequence: CASSPRTGDSGNTIYF. The chain couples TRBV4-3 to TRBJ1-3, with TRBD1 identical over 9 bases. The CDR3 length is 16 residues. The germline gives CDR1 LGHNA, CDR2 YSLEER. The junction had 5 bases not matched to a gene; V was cut back by 4 bases and J by 1 base.

This chain joins TRBV6-5 and TRBJ2-3, with D uncertain. The CDR3 is made up of 16 amino acids. Looked up from germline, CDR1 is MNHEY and CDR2 is SVGAGI. Trimming cost V 4 bases and J 2 bases, with 16 bases left between them. CDR3 protein: CASSLGFEPPTDTQYF. In nucleotides, the CDR3 is TGTGCCAGCAGTTTAGGTTTCGAGCCCCCCACAGATACGCAGTATTTT.

V is TRBV28 and J is TRBJ2-3; 9 bases fit TRBD2. This CDR3 region has 16 residues. Germline CDR1 and CDR2: MDHEN and SYDVKM. Germline trimming cut 2 bases from V and 7 bases from J; bases unmatched to any gene: 10. Here the CDR3 reads CASSLGPAGGPYTQYF. Here the CDR3 DNA reads TGTGCCAGCAGTTTAGGTCCAGCGGGGGGACCGTATACGCAGTATTTT. Combining the CDR3 with reference TRBV28 and TRBJ2-3 gives the whole variable domain DVKVTQSSRYLVKRTGEKVFLECVQDMDHENMFWYRQDPGLGLRLIYFSYDVKMKEKGDIPEGYSVSREKKERFSLILESASTNQTSMYLCASSLGPAGGPYTQYFGPGTRLTVL.

Only a few counts were recorded for this clonotype. V usage is TRBV6-5 and J usage is TRBJ1-1, with a tentative D call TRBD1 (5 bases). This CDR3 has 16 amino acids. The germline V gene encodes CDR1 MNHEY and CDR2 SVGAGI. Between the trimmed V and J ends, which lost 0 bases and 0 bases, there was a span of 11 bases. In DNA, the CDR3 is TGTGCCAGCAGTTACTCGATTCGGGGGATGAACACTGAAGCTTTCTTT. As protein: CASSYSIRGMNTEAFF.

This clonotype was seen a handful of times. The rearrangement joins TRBV2 to TRBJ1-5; 7 bases are a match to TRBD1. This CDR3 contains 16 residues. J gave up 3 bases and V 1 base, and 6 bases lay outside the gene matches. Germline values: CDR1 SNHLY, CDR2 FYNNEI. In nucleotides, the CDR3 is TGTGCCAGCAGTGAAGGCCCAGGGGGACTCAATCAGCCCCAGCATTTT. It codes for CASSEGPGGLNQPQHF.

The rearrangement joins TRBV28 to TRBJ2-3; a weak D match, TRBD2 (6 bases). Germline lookup yields CDR1 MDHEN and CDR2 SYDVKM. This CDR3 comprises 17 residues. V gave up 2 bases and J gave up 0 bases, with 15 bases separating them. CDR3 nucleotide sequence: TGTGCCAGCAGTTTAGTCCGATTGCGGGATAGCACAGATACGCAGTATTTT. Protein product: CASSLVRLRDSTDTQYF.

This clonotype was observed a few times. This chain connects TRBV12-3 or TRBV12-4 to TRBJ1-2; D is ambiguous. The CDR3 runs to 16 residues. Between the trimmed V and J ends, which lost 3 bases and 3 bases, there was a span of 17 bases. This CDR3 reads CASSFPPDGGYYGYTF. Here the CDR3 DNA reads TGTGCCAGCAGTTTCCCCCCCGACGGAGGATACTATGGCTACACCTTC.

This clonotype was detected ten times or more. The gene calls are TRBV4-2 and TRBJ2-3, with 8 bases matching TRBD1. CDR3 length: 16 amino acids. Germline V CDR1 and CDR2: LGHNA, YNFKEQ. The V segment lost 4 bases and the J segment 1 base; nucleotides outside the gene matches: 7. CDR3 sequence reads: CASSLQTGGRTDTQYF. CDR3 DNA: TGTGCCAGCAGCCTCCAAACAGGGGGACGCACAGATACGCAGTATTTT.

A few counts support this clonotype. The rearrangement uses TRBV25-1 and TRBJ2-5; 9 bases are shared with TRBD1. In germline, CDR1 is MGHDK, CDR2 SYGVNS. This CDR3 is 16 amino acids long. The J segment lost 1 base and the V segment lost 3 bases, leaving 6 bases of the junction unmatched. This CDR3 is CASSDWTGAVQETQYF. Written as DNA, the CDR3 is TGTGCCAGCAGTGACTGGACAGGGGCAGTCCAAGAGACCCAGTACTTC.

The chain couples TRBV27 to TRBJ2-7, with 10 nucleotides matching TRBD1. This CDR3 has 15 residues. The V segment lost 0 bases and the J segment 1 base; nucleotides outside the gene matches: 0. Germline CDR1 reads MNHEY; CDR2 reads SMNVEV (reference sequence). The chain's CDR3 is CASSLSDRGSYEQYF. The CDR3 nucleotides are TGTGCCAGCAGTTTATCGGACAGGGGGTCCTACGAGCAGTACTTC.

This clonotype was found a few times. This rearrangement joins TRBV6-5 to TRBJ2-1; D might be TRBD1 (5 bases). The CDR3 runs 12 residues. Germline CDR1 and CDR2: MNHEY and SVGAGI. Trimming shortened V by 6 bases and J by 7 bases, and 10 bases separated the two germline ends. CDR3 sequence (DNA): TGTGCCAGCAGATCTGGACAAAATGAGCAGTTCTTC. It is translated as CASRSGQNEQFF.

V gene TRBV4-2 combines with J gene TRBJ2-1; D not resolved. In germline, CDR1 is LGHNA, CDR2 YNFKEQ. With 0 bases removed from V and 8 bases from J, the gap between germline ends came to 11 bases. The CDR3 covers 14 residues. The CDR3 nucleotides are TGTGCCAGCAGCCAAGATTCTCAGGCGGATGAGCAGTTCTTC. Its protein product is CASSQDSQADEQFF.

At least ten counts were recorded for this clonotype. The CDR3 region is CASSPGRGTDTQYF. CDR3 in DNA: TGCGCCAGCAGCCCGGGTCGCGGCACAGATACGCAGTATTTT. The chain recombines TRBV5-1 with TRBJ2-3, with no clear D. The CDR3 extends over 14 amino acids. CDR1 is SGHRS and CDR2 is YFSETQ in the germline V gene. Trimming took 4 bases from V and 1 from J, leaving 10 bases between them.

This chain joins TRBV4-3 and TRBJ1-3; the D is unclear. Trimming removed 4 bases at V and 9 bases at J, with 7 bases between. CDR1 is LGHNA, CDR2 YSLEER, per germline. The CDR3 spans 11 residues. The CDR3 DNA reads as TGCGCCAGCAGCCGAGCCGGCACCATATATTTT. It encodes CASSRAGTIYF.

This clonotype appeared a few times. The genes are TRBV10-2 and TRBJ2-3, with D uncertain. Trimming removed 8 bases from V and 12 bases from J, with 9 bases in between. CDR1 and CDR2 from the germline V gene are WSHSY and SAAADI. The CDR3 loop spans 9 amino acids. The CDR3 sequence: CASGPGQYF. For the CDR3, the DNA is TGCGCCAGCGGGCCCGGCCAGTATTTT.

The rearrangement uses TRBV12-3 or TRBV12-4 and TRBJ1-1, with 8 bases that match TRBD1. The J segment lost 5 bases and the V segment lost 6 bases, leaving 5 bases of the junction unmatched. The CDR3 is 13 amino acids. CDR3 loop: CASRRDRPTEAFF. CDR3 nucleotide sequence: TGTGCCAGCAGACGGGACAGGCCGACTGAAGCTTTCTTT.

The V gene is TRBV25-1, the J gene TRBJ1-2; a weak D match, TRBD1 (6 bases). The V gene lost 10 bases and the J gene lost 4 bases, with 19 bases spanning the gap. This CDR3 is built from 14 residues. CDR1 and CDR2 (germline): MGHDK, SYGVNS. The CDR3 DNA reads as TGTGCCACCCAATATGACTCAGGGGCCTATGGCTACACCTTC. Translating it yields CATQYDSGAYGYTF.

This chain links TRBV11-2 with TRBJ1-1, with D perhaps matching TRBD1 (5 bases). The ends were cut back, 5 bases at V and 7 bases at J, with 11 bases in the middle. This CDR3 region has 12 residues. The V gene's germline CDR1 is SGHAT and CDR2 FQNNGV. DNA for the CDR3: TGTGCCAGCAGCCCAGACAGCTATGAAGCTTTCTTT. This codes for CASSPDSYEAFF.

This clonotype was observed a handful of times. V gene TRBV12-3 or TRBV12-4 combines with J gene TRBJ1-2; 7 nucleotides align to TRBD1. Trimming at V came to 2 bases and at J to 6 bases, leaving 3 bases not matched to a gene. CDR3 size: 13 residues. CDR3 in amino acids: CASSLNRGNGYTF. Here the CDR3 DNA reads TGTGCCAGCAGTTTAAACAGGGGAAATGGCTACACCTTC.

This clonotype came up a few times. The chain has TRBV6-5 and TRBJ2-1; 9 bases map to TRBD1. Looked up from germline, CDR1 is MNHEY and CDR2 is SVGAGI. V lost 6 bases, J lost 6 bases, and 12 bases stayed unmatched. This CDR3 spans 16 amino acids. The CDR3 loop reads CASRPEMGQGANEQFF. The CDR3 DNA is TGTGCCAGCAGACCGGAGATGGGACAGGGAGCCAATGAGCAGTTCTTC.

A few counts support this clonotype. The chain's CDR3 is CSATNFGYNEQFF. The CDR3 DNA reads as TGCAGTGCAACAAATTTTGGTTACAATGAGCAGTTCTTC. This sequence joins TRBV20-1 and TRBJ2-1; D not resolved. Trimming pared 6 bases from V and 4 bases from J, leaving 13 bases between. This CDR3 is 13 amino acids long. Germline lookup yields CDR1 DFQATT and CDR2 SNEGSKA (reference sequence).

This clonotype has just a few counts. The genes are TRBV6-2 or TRBV6-3 and TRBJ1-2; possible D gene TRBD1, 6 bases. Germline CDR1 and CDR2: MNHEY and SVGEGT. V was clipped by 0 bases and J by 12 bases, with 17 bases between them. The CDR3 has 14 amino acids. CDR3 sequence (DNA): TGTGCCAGCAGTTACTCGGCCTACAGGGAGTACGACACCTTC. Translated, it gives CASSYSAYREYDTF.

This clonotype was seen more than once but under ten times. The rearrangement links TRBV7-2 to TRBJ2-5; D gene ambiguous. Germline V lookup: CDR1 SGHTA, CDR2 FQGNSA. Between the trimmed V and J ends, which lost 2 bases and 4 bases, there was a span of 14 bases. The CDR3 has 15 amino acids. CDR3: CASSLSLGWGETQYF. CDR3 nucleotides: TGTGCCAGCAGCTTATCTTTAGGGTGGGGAGAGACCCAGTACTTC.

This clonotype occurred a few times. V is TRBV6-2 or TRBV6-3 and J is TRBJ2-7; D not resolved. The CDR3 spans 13 residues. CDR1 is MNHEY and CDR2 is SVGEGT in the germline V gene. The V and J ends lost 5 bases and 2 bases respectively, with 10 bases between them. CDR3 amino acids: CASSLEKTYEQYF. In DNA form, the CDR3 reads TGTGCCAGCAGTCTTGAAAAGACCTACGAGCAGTACTTC.